This entry lists 28 T cell receptor beta chains sequenced from one sample in a study of blood T cell repertoires in COVID-19. Sequenced by immunoSEQ multiplex PCR; TCRdb stores in-frame clones only, minus some. In the table there are roughly 60,000 clones, approximately 88% of which are singletons. Material: peripheral blood. These receptors were collected from a human donor in a cohort sampled during active COVID-19.

The chain carries TRBV4-2 and TRBJ1-6, with D perhaps matching TRBD1 (5 bases). The length of the CDR3 is 13 residues. CDR1 is LGHNA and CDR2 is YNFKEQ in the germline V gene. Between the trimmed V and J ends, which lost 2 bases and 9 bases, there was a span of 8 bases. The CDR3: CASSQTGPSPLHF. In DNA, the CDR3 is TGTGCCAGCAGCCAAACAGGTCCTTCACCCCTCCACTTT.

This chain uses TRBV5-6 with TRBJ2-1, with 7 bases aligning to TRBD1. The CDR3 is 14 residues long. CDR1 SGHDT and CDR2 YYEEEE come from the germline V gene. The trim removed 4 bases at V and 4 bases at J, leaving 5 bases unmatched. CDR3 coding DNA: TGTGCCAGCAGCCTGGGGACAGCTTACAATGAGCAGTTCTTC. This gives the protein CASSLGTAYNEQFF.

The chain combines TRBV13 with TRBJ1-1; D unclear. The CDR3 runs 13 residues. V shed 6 bases and J shed 1 base, with 9 bases lying between them. Germline lookup yields CDR1 PRHDT and CDR2 FYEKMQ (reference sequence). The CDR3 is CASRFRGNTEAFF. As DNA, the CDR3 is TGTGCCAGCAGATTCCGGGGGAACACTGAAGCTTTCTTT.

The genes are TRBV7-6 and TRBJ2-1; D call uncertain. V was clipped by 3 bases and J by 5 bases, with 5 bases between them. CDR3 size: 12 residues. CDR1 SGHVS and CDR2 FNYEAQ come from the germline V gene. CDR3 residues: CASSLGDNEQFF. CDR3 sequence (DNA): TGTGCCAGCAGCTTGGGCGACAATGAGCAGTTCTTC.

The chain couples TRBV7-9 to TRBJ2-3; D is possibly TRBD1 (6 bases). CDR1 is SEHNR and CDR2 is FQNEAQ in the germline V gene (reference sequence). Trimming left V 6 bases short and J 2 bases short, with 21 bases between. The CDR3 is made up of 17 amino acids. The CDR3, as DNA: TGTGCCAGCAGGGGCAAACCGGGACATACCTACACAGATACGCAGTATTTT. Translated, it gives CASRGKPGHTYTDTQYF.

This chain joins TRBV11-2 and TRBJ2-2, with 7 nucleotides matching TRBD2. The germline gives CDR1 SGHAT, CDR2 FQNNGV. The CDR3 is 16 amino acids. V dropped 5 bases and J dropped 0; count of bases not matched to a gene: 6. CDR3 coding DNA: TGTGCCAGCAGCCGGTTGGCGGGGGCGAACACCGGGGAGCTGTTTTTT. Protein: CASSRLAGANTGELFF.

DNA of the CDR3: TGTGCCAGCAGCCCGCAGGGTCTATATAGCAATCAGCCCCAGCATTTT. Residues: CASSPQGLYSNQPQHF. This chain links TRBV7-2 with TRBJ1-5; TRBD1 is a possible D gene (5 bases). V dropped 5 bases and J dropped 0 bases, with 14 bases sitting between them. The CDR3 sequence is 16 residues long. In germline, CDR1 is SGHTA, CDR2 FQGNSA.

This clone occurred a few times. The same CDR3 is also encoded by other DNA sequences in this sample. This chain links TRBV9 with TRBJ1-1; D is ambiguous. Deletions cut 0 bases from V and 0 bases from J, with 6 bases between. Germline V gene lookup returns CDR1 SGDLS and CDR2 YYNGEE. The CDR3 has 14 amino acids. The CDR3 sequence is CASSVGGMNTEAFF. CDR3 DNA sequence: TGTGCCAGCAGCGTAGGAGGGATGAACACTGAAGCTTTCTTT.

V gene TRBV6-5 combines with J gene TRBJ1-5, with TRBD1 identical over 9 bases. The V segment lost 0 bases and the J segment 7 bases; nucleotides outside the gene matches: 4. The germline V gene has CDR1 MNHEY and CDR2 SVGAGI. The CDR3 totals 15 residues. In DNA, the CDR3 is TGTGCCAGCAGTTACTCGGGACAGGGTAACCAGCCCCAGCATTTT. Encoded protein: CASSYSGQGNQPQHF.

The CDR3 protein is CASSLAQGLGEQYF. For the CDR3, the DNA is TGTGCCAGCAGCTTGGCACAGGGGTTGGGCGAGCAGTACTTC. The rearrangement uses TRBV5-6 and TRBJ2-7; 7 bases match TRBD1. The CDR3 runs to 14 residues. J gave up 6 bases and V 0 bases, and 6 bases lay outside the gene matches. The germline CDR1 and CDR2 sequences are SGHDT and YYEEEE.

The chain uses TRBV4-3 and TRBJ2-7; 8 bases fit TRBD1. V gave up 1 base and J gave up 0 bases; unmatched junction bases: 11. The CDR3 runs to 18 residues. Germline CDR1 LGHNA, CDR2 YSLEER. The CDR3 bases are TGCGCCAGCAGCCAAGGGGGGCTAACCGGGACAGGCTCCTACGAGCAGTACTTC. This sequence encodes CASSQGGLTGTGSYEQYF.

This rearrangement joins TRBV3-1 (or the pseudogene TRBV3-2) to TRBJ2-2; 15 nucleotides match TRBD2. From germline, CDR1 is LGHDT and CDR2 YNNKEL (reference sequence). The J segment lost 3 bases and the V segment lost 6 bases, leaving 5 bases of the junction unmatched. CDR3 size: 17 residues. CDR3 sequence (DNA): TGTGCCAGCAGTCACTGGACTAGCGGGAGGGACACCGGGGAGCTGTTTTTT. Encoded protein: CASSHWTSGRDTGELFF.

The chain couples TRBV28 to TRBJ2-7; TRBD2 matches at 8 bases. Germline V CDR1 and CDR2: MDHEN, SYDVKM. J lost 7 bases, V lost 10 bases, and 6 bases had no gene match. This CDR3 has 11 amino acids. CDR3 residues: CATHRGGEQYF. CDR3 in DNA: TGTGCCACCCATCGGGGGGGGGAGCAGTACTTC.

The V gene is TRBV4-1, the J gene TRBJ2-2; 8 nucleotides align to TRBD2. Germline V gene lookup returns CDR1 MGHRA and CDR2 YSYEKL. V trimming: 3 bases; J trimming: 7 bases; junction bases outside the gene matches: 7. The CDR3 sequence is 15 residues long. The CDR3 DNA sequence: TGCGCCAGCAGCCATCGCGGGGGGATGAGCGGGGAGCTGTTTTTT. It yields the protein CASSHRGGMSGELFF.

This chain joins TRBV7-2 and TRBJ2-6; D perhaps matches TRBD2 (6 bases). V was trimmed by 5 bases and J by 2 bases, leaving 13 bases between them. Germline V gives CDR1 SGHTA, CDR2 FQGNSA. The CDR3 totals 16 residues. The CDR3 loop reads CASSGGLHAGANVLTF. As DNA, the CDR3 is TGTGCCAGCAGCGGAGGGTTACACGCTGGGGCCAACGTCCTGACTTTC.

The DNA of the CDR3 is TGTGCCAGCAGTTCCCAGGGGACTGAAGCTTTCTTT. Translating gives CASSSQGTEAFF. V is TRBV2 and J is TRBJ1-1, with D perhaps matching TRBD1 (6 bases). The CDR3 sequence is 12 residues long. The germline CDR1 and CDR2 sequences are SNHLY and FYNNEI. V lost 5 bases and J lost 5, with 9 bases in between.

CDR3: CASSLAMGAVHEQYF. The DNA for the CDR3 is TGCGCCAGCAGCTTGGCCATGGGTGCGGTCCACGAGCAGTACTTC. The chain employs TRBV5-1 and TRBJ2-7; D is uncertain. Germline V CDR1 and CDR2: SGHRS, YFSETQ. CDR3 size: 15 residues. The V gene lost 0 bases and the J gene lost 5 bases, with 15 bases spanning the gap.

The chain uses TRBV13 and TRBJ2-5; D is possibly TRBD2 (7 bases). The V end was cut by 6 bases, the J end by 5 bases, with 19 bases between. The V gene's germline CDR1 is PRHDT and CDR2 FYEKMQ (reference sequence). The CDR3 consists of 15 residues. DNA of the CDR3: TGTGCCAGCAGTTCTGGACAGCTCGGGGGGGAGACCCAGTACTTC. This gives the protein CASSSGQLGGETQYF.

The V call is TRBV6-2 or TRBV6-3, the J call TRBJ1-2; 9 bases are shared with TRBD1. V trimming: 0 bases; J trimming: 0 bases; junction bases outside the gene matches: 14. The CDR3 is made up of 20 amino acids. Germline CDR1 MNHEY, CDR2 SVGEGT. The CDR3 DNA is TGTGCCAGCAGTTACTCGGCCCTTCGGGACAGGGATTTTCCTAACTATGGCTACACCTTC. It encodes CASSYSALRDRDFPNYGYTF.

The CDR3 sequence is CASSYPGGGETQYF. The CDR3 DNA is TGTGCCAGCAGTTACCCTGGGGGCGGAGAGACCCAGTACTTC. This chain uses TRBV6-5 with TRBJ2-5; D possibly corresponds to TRBD1 (6 bases). With 2 bases removed from V and 4 bases from J, the gap between germline ends came to 11 bases. CDR3 length equals 14 residues. Germline V gene sequence: CDR1 MNHEY, CDR2 SVGAGI.

This chain connects TRBV4-2 to TRBJ1-4, with TRBD1 identical over 11 bases. CDR3 length: 16 amino acids. V lost 3 bases and J lost 0; bases outside the gene matches: 0. Germline assignment: CDR1 LGHNA and CDR2 YNFKEQ. The CDR3 region is CASSQGQGATNEKLFF. In nucleotides, the CDR3 is TGTGCCAGCAGCCAGGGACAGGGGGCAACTAATGAAAAACTGTTTTTT.

V and J are TRBV6-1 and TRBJ2-5; D not certain. The CDR3 is made up of 12 amino acids. Germline V gives CDR1 MNHNS, CDR2 SASEGT. V dropped 2 bases and J dropped 3 bases, with 4 bases sitting between them. This CDR3 reads CASSEFEETQYF. The CDR3 region has the DNA TGTGCCAGCAGTGAATTCGAAGAGACCCAGTACTTC.

The chain uses TRBV29-1 and TRBJ1-1; 7 bases agree with TRBD1. Trimming removed 4 bases from V and 0 bases from J; junction bases left unmatched: 5. CDR3 length: 14 residues. Germline V gives CDR1 SQVTM, CDR2 ANQGSEA. The DNA of the CDR3 is TGCAGCGTTGGGGACAGCTTATTGAACACTGAAGCTTTCTTT. Translation: CSVGDSLLNTEAFF. Combining the CDR3 with reference TRBV29-1 and TRBJ1-1 gives the whole variable domain SAVISQKPSRDICQRGTSLTIQCQVDSQVTMMFWYRQQPGQSLTLIATANQGSEATYESGFVIDKFPISRPNLTFSTLTVSNMSPEDSSIYLCSVGDSLLNTEAFFGQGTRLTVV.

The chain is built from TRBV10-3 and TRBJ1-1, with 7 bases identical to TRBD1. Trimming removed 3 bases from V and 6 bases from J; junction bases left unmatched: 10. Germline lookup yields CDR1 ENHRY and CDR2 SYGVKD. The CDR3 runs 15 residues. CDR3 nucleotides: TGTGCCATCAGTGAATCTGCAGGGGGAAGGGCTGAAGCTTTCTTT. Translated, it gives CAISESAGGRAEAFF.

The J gene is TRBJ2-7, the V gene TRBV11-2; TRBD2 aligns across 8 bases. V lost 0 bases, J lost 2 bases, and 3 bases stayed unmatched. This CDR3 is 15 amino acids long. CDR1 and CDR2 from the germline V gene are SGHAT and FQNNGV. Here the CDR3 DNA reads TGTGCCAGCAGCTTAGAACCGGGACTAGCCTACGAGCAGTACTTC. Amino acid sequence: CASSLEPGLAYEQYF. Full variable domain (rest looked up from reference TRBV11-2 and TRBJ2-7): EAGVAQSPRYKIIEKRQSVAFWCNPISGHATLYWYQQILGQGPKLLIQFQNNGVVDDSQLPKDRFSAERLKGVDSTLKIQPAKLEDSAVYLCASSLEPGLAYEQYFGPGTRLTVT.

The sample holds a few counts of this clone. This chain uses TRBV5-1 with TRBJ2-7, with D possibly being TRBD1 (6 bases). The germline V gene encodes CDR1 SGHRS and CDR2 YFSETQ. The V and J ends lost 0 bases and 3 bases respectively, with 16 bases between them. This CDR3 spans 16 amino acids. The CDR3 spells CASSLGRQVTVYEQYF. The CDR3 DNA reads as TGCGCCAGCAGCTTGGGGCGACAGGTAACCGTCTACGAGCAGTACTTC. The variable domain in full, completed from reference TRBV5-1 and TRBJ2-7, reads KAGVTQTPRYLIKTRGQQVTLSCSPISGHRSVSWYQQTPGQGLQFLFEYFSETQRNKGNFPGRFSGRQFSNSRSEMNVSTLELGDSALYLCASSLGRQVTVYEQYFGPGTRLTVT.

This chain connects TRBV6-5 to TRBJ1-5, with D possibly matching TRBD1 (5 bases). In germline, CDR1 is MNHEY, CDR2 SVGAGI. V was pared by 5 bases and J by 5 bases, with 13 bases between. This CDR3 has 14 amino acids. Written as DNA, the CDR3 is TGTGCCAGCAGTCCGGGGGGGTCGCATCAGCCCCAGCATTTT. Protein: CASSPGGSHQPQHF.

The gene calls are TRBV4-2 and TRBJ2-7; D remains unclear. Trimming shortened V by 0 bases and J by 5 bases, and 17 bases separated the two germline ends. This CDR3 spans 16 amino acids. Germline CDR1 LGHNA, CDR2 YNFKEQ. In DNA form, the CDR3 reads TGTGCCAGCAGCCAAGATTCACCTAGGTTGAGCCACGAGCAGTACTTC. It specifies CASSQDSPRLSHEQYF.